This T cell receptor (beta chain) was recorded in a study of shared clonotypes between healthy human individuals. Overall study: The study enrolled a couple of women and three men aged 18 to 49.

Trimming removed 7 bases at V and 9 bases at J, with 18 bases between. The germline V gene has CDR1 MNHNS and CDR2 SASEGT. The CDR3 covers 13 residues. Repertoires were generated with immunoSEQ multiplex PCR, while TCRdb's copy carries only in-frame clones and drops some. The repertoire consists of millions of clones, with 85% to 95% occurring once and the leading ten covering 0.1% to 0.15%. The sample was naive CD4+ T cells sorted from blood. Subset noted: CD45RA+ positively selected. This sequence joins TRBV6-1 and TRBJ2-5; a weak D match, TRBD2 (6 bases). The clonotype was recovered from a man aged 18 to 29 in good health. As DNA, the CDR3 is TGTGCCAGCAATCTAAGGGACTTGACGGCCCAGTACTTC. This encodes CASNLRDLTAQYF.